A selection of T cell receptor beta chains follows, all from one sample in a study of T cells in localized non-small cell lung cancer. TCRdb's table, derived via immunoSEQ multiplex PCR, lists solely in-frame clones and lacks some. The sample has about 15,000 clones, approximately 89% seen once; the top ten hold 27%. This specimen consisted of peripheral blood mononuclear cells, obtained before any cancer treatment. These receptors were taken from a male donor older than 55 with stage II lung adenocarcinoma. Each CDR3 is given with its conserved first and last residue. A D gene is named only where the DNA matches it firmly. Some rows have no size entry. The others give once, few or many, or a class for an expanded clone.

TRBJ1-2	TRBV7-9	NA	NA	CASSSYRTVNYGYTF	TGTGCCAGCAGCTCCTACAGGACAGTAAACTATGGCTACACCTTC
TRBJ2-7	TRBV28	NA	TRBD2	CASSLVTSGSIYEQYF	TGTGCCAGCAGTTTGGTCACTAGCGGGAGCATCTACGAGCAGTACTTC
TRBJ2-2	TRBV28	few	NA	CASTLNRAFGELFF	TGTGCCAGCACCTTGAACAGGGCCTTCGGGGAGCTGTTTTTT
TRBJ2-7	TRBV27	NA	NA	CASIPMGSYEQYF	TGTGCCAGCATCCCTATGGGCTCCTACGAGCAGTACTTC
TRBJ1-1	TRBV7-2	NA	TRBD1	CASSRQGNTEAFF	TGTGCCAGCAGCCGACAGGGGAACACTGAAGCTTTCTTT
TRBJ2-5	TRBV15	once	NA	CATSTRQVQRTQYF	TGTGCCACCAGCACTAGACAGGTGCAGCGGACCCAGTACTTC
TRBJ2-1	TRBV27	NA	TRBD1	CASSPGQGMSLQYNEQFF	TGTGCCAGCAGTCCCGGACAGGGCATGTCTTTGCAATACAATGAGCAGTTCTTC
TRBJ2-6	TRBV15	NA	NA	CATSSLRTDFSGANVLTF	TGTGCCACCAGCAGTCTTCGGACGGACTTCTCTGGGGCCAACGTCCTGACTTTC
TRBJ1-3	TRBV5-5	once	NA	CASSTRGGSSNTIYF	TGTGCCAGCAGCACCCGAGGGGGATCTAGTAACACCATATATTTT
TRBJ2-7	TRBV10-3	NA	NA	CAISESKGGGAYEQYF	TGTGCCATCAGTGAGTCGAAGGGGGGAGGGGCCTACGAGCAGTACTTC
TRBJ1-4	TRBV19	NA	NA	CASSPFQGEKLFF	TGTGCCAGTAGCCCTTTCCAGGGTGAAAAACTGTTTTTT
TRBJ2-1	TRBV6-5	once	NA	CASSYSKADSYNEQFF	TGTGCCAGCAGTTACTCAAAAGCGGACTCCTACAATGAGCAGTTCTTC
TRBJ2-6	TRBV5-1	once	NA	CASSETVLSGANVLTF	TGCGCCAGCAGCGAGACAGTGCTCTCTGGGGCCAACGTCCTGACTTTC